These 27 T cell receptor beta chains originate from one sample sequenced in a study of shared T cell receptors in the human thymus. The assay was immunoSEQ multiplex PCR, and TCRdb's table has in-frame clones only and misses some. Counted here are about 660,000 clones, around 87% occurring once; the ten biggest clones make up just under 0.0095%. The same specimen was also included in a second study, on human thymus T cells.

The source material was thymocytes. The receptors here all came from a boy younger than two with a congenital heart defect.

The V call is TRBV19, the J call TRBJ1-5; TRBD1 matches at 8 bases. The trim removed 5 bases at V and 1 base at J, leaving 13 bases unmatched. The length of the CDR3 is 18 residues. CDR1 is LNHDA, CDR2 SQIVND, per germline (reference sequence). The CDR3 region has the DNA TGTGCCAGTAGTCTTTACCCGGGGGACAGGACCAGCAATCAGCCCCAGCATTTT. Its translation is CASSLYPGDRTSNQPQHF.

The gene calls are TRBV9 and TRBJ2-1; tentative D call: TRBD2 (6 bases). V was cut by 0 bases and J by 0 bases, with 22 bases left in between. The CDR3 extends over 20 amino acids. CDR1 is SGDLS and CDR2 is YYNGEE in the germline V gene. This chain's CDR3 is CASSVGGGGGRRSSYNEQFF. DNA of the CDR3: TGTGCCAGCAGCGTAGGTGGAGGTGGAGGGAGGCGAAGCTCCTACAATGAGCAGTTCTTC. Drawing the rest from reference TRBV9 and TRBJ2-1, the complete variable domain is DSGVTQTPKHLITATGQRVTLRCSPRSGDLSVYWYQQSLDQGLQFLIQYYNGEERAKGNILERFSAQQFPDLHSELNLSSLELGDSALYFCASSVGGGGGRRSSYNEQFFGPGTRLTVL.

This rearrangement joins TRBV6-1 to TRBJ1-5; TRBD1 matches at 9 bases. This CDR3 is 17 amino acids long. With 1 base clipped from V and 3 bases from J, the junction kept 7 bases outside the gene matches. Germline V gene data show CDR1 as MNHNS and CDR2 as SASEGT. This CDR3 reads CASSEVGTGRSNQPQHF. CDR3 DNA: TGTGCCAGCAGTGAAGTCGGGACAGGGAGGTCCAATCAGCCCCAGCATTTT.

The V gene is TRBV7-2, the J gene TRBJ1-6; D perhaps matches TRBD1 (6 bases). The ends were cut back, 5 bases at V and 7 bases at J, with 15 bases in the middle. CDR1 and CDR2 from the germline V gene are SGHTA and FQGNSA. There are 15 residues in the CDR3. DNA for the CDR3: TGTGCCAGCAGCCCCCGGACAGCCGAAAATTCACCCCTCCACTTT. Its protein product is CASSPRTAENSPLHF.

The CDR3 spells CAWLPTTGIEKLFF. The DNA for the CDR3 is TGTGCCTGGCTCCCGACGACAGGAATCGAAAAACTGTTTTTT. This chain uses TRBV30 with TRBJ1-4, with TRBD1 as a possible D gene (6 bases). Deletions cut 5 bases from V and 8 bases from J, with 18 bases between. The CDR3 runs to 14 residues. The V gene's germline CDR1 is GTSNPN and CDR2 SVGIG (reference sequence). Full variable domain (missing parts from reference TRBV30 and TRBJ1-4): SQTIHQWPATLVQPVGSPLSLECTVEGTSNPNLYWYRQAAGRGLQLLFYSVGIGQISSEVPQNLSASRPQDRQFILSSKKLLLSDSGFYLCAWLPTTGIEKLFFGSGTQLSVL.

The chain recombines TRBV25-1 with TRBJ1-4, with D unresolved. Germline V gene lookup returns CDR1 MGHDK and CDR2 SYGVNS. The V end was cut by 7 bases, the J end by 6 bases, with 18 bases between. This CDR3 spans 15 amino acids. The CDR3 region has the DNA TGTGCCAGCACAACACCGGACGGGATGGATGAAAAACTGTTTTTT. This sequence encodes CASTTPDGMDEKLFF.

CDR3 amino acids: CASSPPRDLNTEAFF. CDR3 DNA sequence: TGTGCCAGTAGTCCGCCCAGGGACTTGAACACTGAAGCTTTCTTT. The chain combines TRBV19 with TRBJ1-1; D is possibly TRBD1 (5 bases). CDR1 LNHDA and CDR2 SQIVND come from the germline V gene (reference sequence). Trimming pared 5 bases from V and 0 bases from J, leaving 13 bases between. This CDR3 contains 15 residues.

As for this clone: Other nucleotide sequences from this sample produce the same CDR3. The chain uses TRBV9 and TRBJ1-6; D is possibly TRBD1 (5 bases). There are 16 residues in the CDR3. From germline, CDR1 is SGDLS and CDR2 YYNGEE. The V end was cut by 4 bases, the J end by 13 bases, with 24 bases between. The CDR3 spells CASSYGREGGVSPLHF. The CDR3 DNA follows: TGTGCCAGCAGCTACGGTCGGGAGGGAGGGGTCTCCCCCCTCCACTTT.

The gene calls are TRBV5-6 and TRBJ1-2; D uncertain. The CDR3 totals 11 residues. The germline V and J ends were trimmed by 3 bases and 5 bases, with 5 bases remaining between them. In germline, CDR1 is SGHDT, CDR2 YYEEEE. The CDR3 loop is CASSCGYGYTF. DNA for the CDR3: TGTGCCAGCAGCTGCGGATATGGCTACACCTTC.

The chain has TRBV6-5 and TRBJ1-5; D gene uncertain. The CDR3 consists of 13 residues. Trimming pared 0 bases from V and 5 bases from J, leaving 5 bases between. Germline CDR1 and CDR2: MNHEY and SVGAGI. The CDR3 DNA reads TGTGCCAGCAGTTACTCGGCCCATCAGCCCCAGCATTTT. This encodes CASSYSAHQPQHF.

This clone has a single count. CDR3 bases: TGTGCCAGCAGCTTGAACTGGGGCCAAGGCTATGGCTACACCTTC. Translated: CASSLNWGQGYGYTF. The genes are TRBV5-5 and TRBJ1-2, with D perhaps TRBD1 (5 bases). Between the trimmed V and J ends, which lost 1 base and 4 bases, there was a span of 14 bases. Germline CDR1 is SGHKS and CDR2 is YYEKEE (reference sequence). There are 15 residues in the CDR3.

The rearrangement uses TRBV9 and TRBJ2-7; 7 positions agree with TRBD1. Germline loops: CDR1 SGDLS, CDR2 YYNGEE. CDR3 length: 15 amino acids. V lost 4 bases, J lost 2 bases, and 9 bases stayed unmatched. This chain's CDR3 is CASSSTQDRTYEQYF. CDR3 nucleotides: TGTGCCAGCAGCTCGACACAGGACAGGACCTACGAGCAGTACTTC.

The rearrangement joins TRBV9 to TRBJ1-2, with 9 bases matching TRBD1. The germline gives CDR1 SGDLS, CDR2 YYNGEE. With 4 bases clipped from V and 0 bases from J, the junction kept 10 bases outside the gene matches. This CDR3 spans 17 amino acids. The CDR3 coding sequence is TGTGCCAGCAGCACCGGACAGGGGCCCTCTACTAACTATGGCTACACCTTC. Its protein is CASSTGQGPSTNYGYTF.

This sequence joins TRBV18 and TRBJ2-5, with TRBD2 identical over 10 bases. CDR1 and CDR2 from the germline V gene are KGHSH and LQKENI. Trimming took 4 bases from V and 2 from J; bases not matched to a gene: 25. The CDR3 contains 22 residues. CDR3 bases: TGTGCCAGCTCACGCTACTCCAAAAATCATCCTAGCGGGAGTACCGAACAAGAGACCCAGTACTTC. This encodes CASSRYSKNHPSGSTEQETQYF.

The genes are TRBV18 and TRBJ2-5, with 9 bases matching TRBD1. V gave up 3 bases and J gave up 4 bases; unmatched junction bases: 6. Germline V lookup: CDR1 KGHSH, CDR2 LQKENI. The CDR3 contains 15 residues. CDR3 nucleotide sequence: TGTGCCAGCTCACCCAGGGACAGGGAGGGAGAGACCCAGTACTTC. As protein: CASSPRDREGETQYF.

The genes are TRBV7-2 and TRBJ2-7; 11 bases fit TRBD1. Germline V lookup: CDR1 SGHTA, CDR2 FQGNSA. This CDR3 comprises 14 residues. With 5 bases clipped from V and 2 bases from J, the junction kept 2 bases outside the gene matches. The CDR3 protein is CASSRDRGTYEQYF. CDR3 nucleotides: TGTGCCAGCAGCCGGGACAGGGGGACCTACGAGCAGTACTTC. The whole variable domain, filled in from reference TRBV7-2 and TRBJ2-7, reads GAGVSQSPSNKVTEKGKDVELRCDPISGHTALYWYRQSLGQGLEFLIYFQGNSAPDKSGLPSDRFSAERTGGSVSTLTIQRTQQEDSAVYLCASSRDRGTYEQYFGPGTRLTVT.

The chain's CDR3 is CASSLVRTDTQYF. CDR3 DNA: TGTGCCAGCAGCTTAGTTCGTACAGATACGCAGTATTTT. This rearrangement joins TRBV7-3 to TRBJ2-3, with no clear D. Germline assignment: CDR1 SGHTA and CDR2 FQGTGA. This CDR3 contains 13 residues. The ends were cut back, 2 bases at V and 3 bases at J, with 6 bases in the middle. Supplemented by reference TRBV7-3 and TRBJ2-3, the full variable domain reads GAGVSQTPSNKVTEKGKYVELRCDPISGHTALYWYRQSLGQGPEFLIYFQGTGAADDSGLPNDRFFAVRPEGSVSTLKIQRTERGDSAVYLCASSLVRTDTQYFGPGTRLTVL.

This chain joins TRBV12-5 and TRBJ2-1; 10 bases line up with TRBD1. The CDR3 loop spans 15 amino acids. The ends lost 6 bases at V and 2 bases at J; junction bases unmatched: 4. Germline-derived CDR1 and CDR2 are LGHNT and FRNRAP. The CDR3 DNA reads TGTGCTAGTGGACCGGGACAGGGGACCTACAATGAGCAGTTCTTC. Translating gives CASGPGQGTYNEQFF.

This clone has a handful of counts. This rearrangement joins TRBV7-9 to TRBJ2-7, with a tentative D call TRBD1 (5 bases). Per germline, CDR1 SEHNR and CDR2 FQNEAQ (reference sequence). Trimming pared 1 base from V and 2 bases from J, leaving 18 bases between. The CDR3 loop spans 17 amino acids. CDR3 in amino acids: CASSLEGWQGGPYEQYF. In DNA, the CDR3 is TGTGCCAGCAGCTTAGAGGGCTGGCAGGGTGGTCCCTACGAGCAGTACTTC.

V usage is TRBV19 and J usage is TRBJ2-5; 7 nucleotides line up with TRBD1. Germline CDR1 LNHDA, CDR2 SQIVND (reference sequence). Trimming at V came to 4 bases and at J to 2 bases, leaving 25 bases not matched to a gene. The CDR3 covers 21 residues. The CDR3 reads CASSRKGDSLFEELSQETQYF. CDR3 in DNA: TGTGCCAGTAGTAGAAAGGGGGACAGCCTTTTCGAAGAACTCTCACAAGAGACCCAGTACTTC.

This rearrangement joins TRBV2 to TRBJ2-7; 9 bases line up with TRBD2. The CDR3 spans 16 residues. Germline trimming cut 10 bases from V and 2 bases from J; bases unmatched to any gene: 15. Germline V gene lookup returns CDR1 SNHLY and CDR2 FYNNEI. The CDR3 sequence: CATSRRALAGTYEQYF. The CDR3 bases are TGTGCCACCAGCCGGAGGGCCCTAGCGGGAACCTACGAGCAGTACTTC.

V is TRBV4-3 and J is TRBJ2-1; D not resolved. The germline gives CDR1 LGHNA, CDR2 YSLEER. The CDR3 sequence is 17 residues long. The ends were cut back, 3 bases at V and 2 bases at J, with 17 bases in the middle. Here the CDR3 reads CASSQAQSPLTYNEQFF. The CDR3 DNA reads as TGCGCCAGCAGCCAGGCCCAGTCCCCATTAACCTACAATGAGCAGTTCTTC.

The V gene is TRBV10-1, the J gene TRBJ2-3; 8 nucleotides align to TRBD2. From germline, CDR1 is WNHNN and CDR2 SYGVQD (reference sequence). CDR3 length equals 17 residues. Trimming at V came to 1 base and at J to 2 bases, leaving 8 bases not matched to a gene. The CDR3 is CASSEFPAGDLTDTQYF. CDR3 bases: TGCGCCAGCAGTGAGTTCCCAGCGGGGGACCTCACAGATACGCAGTATTTT.

This chain links TRBV28 with TRBJ1-2; 7 bases are shared with TRBD1. The CDR3 is made up of 20 amino acids. Germline V gene sequence: CDR1 MDHEN, CDR2 SYDVKM. V gave up 5 bases and J gave up 6 bases; unmatched junction bases: 27. The DNA for the CDR3 is TGTGCCAGCAGTCTAAAGAAAATTCAAAAATCTAAGGGGGCATGTAATGGCTACACCTTC. Protein product: CASSLKKIQKSKGACNGYTF.

The chain employs TRBV5-6 and TRBJ2-6; weak D call: TRBD2 (7 bases). V gave up 5 bases and J gave up 4 bases, with 22 bases separating them. This CDR3 contains 18 residues. Germline CDR1 and CDR2: SGHDT and YYEEEE. The CDR3 sequence is CASRSRGDTSQGANVLTF. CDR3 coding DNA: TGTGCCAGCAGGTCCCGGGGGGACACCAGTCAGGGGGCCAACGTCCTGACTTTC.

The sample holds a few counts of this clone. The chain recombines TRBV7-6 with TRBJ2-1; 9 bases fit TRBD2. With 0 bases clipped from V and 5 bases from J, the junction kept 17 bases outside the gene matches. The CDR3 spans 20 residues. CDR1 and CDR2 from the germline V gene are SGHVS and FNYEAQ. In DNA, the CDR3 is TGTGCCAGCAGCTTAGCTCTGGAGGGGGTTACTAGCGGGCACAACAATGAGCAGTTCTTC. Encoded protein: CASSLALEGVTSGHNNEQFF.

The rearrangement uses TRBV4-1 and TRBJ1-4; D gene unclear. Germline values: CDR1 MGHRA, CDR2 YSYEKL. V dropped 0 bases and J dropped 7 bases, with 15 bases sitting between them. The CDR3 runs to 16 residues. CDR3 loop: CASSQDYQQISEKLFF. The CDR3 nucleotides are TGCGCCAGCAGCCAAGATTACCAACAGATTAGTGAAAAACTGTTTTTT.